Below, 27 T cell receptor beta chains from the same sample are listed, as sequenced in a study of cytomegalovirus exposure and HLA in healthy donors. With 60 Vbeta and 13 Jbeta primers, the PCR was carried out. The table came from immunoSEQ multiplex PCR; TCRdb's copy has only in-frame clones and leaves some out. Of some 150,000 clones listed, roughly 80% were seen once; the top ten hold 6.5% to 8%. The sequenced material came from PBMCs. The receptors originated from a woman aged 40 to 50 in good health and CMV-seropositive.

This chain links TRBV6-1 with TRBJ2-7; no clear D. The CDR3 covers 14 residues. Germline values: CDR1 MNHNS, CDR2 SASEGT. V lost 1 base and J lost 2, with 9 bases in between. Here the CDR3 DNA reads TGTGCCAGCAGTGAAGAGAGTGGTCCCTACGAGCAGTACTTC. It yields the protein CASSEESGPYEQYF.

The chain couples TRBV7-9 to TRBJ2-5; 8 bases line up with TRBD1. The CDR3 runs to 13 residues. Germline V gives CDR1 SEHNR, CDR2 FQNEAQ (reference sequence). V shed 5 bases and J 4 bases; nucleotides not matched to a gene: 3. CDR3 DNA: TGTGCCAGCAGCCGGACAGGGTCAGAGACCCAGTACTTC. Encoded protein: CASSRTGSETQYF.

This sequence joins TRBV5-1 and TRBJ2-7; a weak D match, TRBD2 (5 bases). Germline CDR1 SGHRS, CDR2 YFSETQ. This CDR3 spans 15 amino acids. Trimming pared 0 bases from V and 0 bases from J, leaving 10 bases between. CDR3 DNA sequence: TGCGCCAGCAGCTTGGCCGGAGGTTTCTCCTACGAGCAGTACTTC. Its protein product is CASSLAGGFSYEQYF.

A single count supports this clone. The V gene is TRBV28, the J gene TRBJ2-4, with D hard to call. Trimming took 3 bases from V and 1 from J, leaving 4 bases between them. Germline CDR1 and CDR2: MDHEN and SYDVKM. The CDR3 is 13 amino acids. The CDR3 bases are TGTGCCAGCAGTTTGCAGGCCAAAAACATTCAGTACTTC. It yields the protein CASSLQAKNIQYF.

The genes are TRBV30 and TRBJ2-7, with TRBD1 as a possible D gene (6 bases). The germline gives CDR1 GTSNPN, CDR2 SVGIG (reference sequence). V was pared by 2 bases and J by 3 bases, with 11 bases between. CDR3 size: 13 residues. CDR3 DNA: TGTGCCTGGAGTTCAGGGGCGGGCTACGAGCAGTACTTC. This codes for CAWSSGAGYEQYF.

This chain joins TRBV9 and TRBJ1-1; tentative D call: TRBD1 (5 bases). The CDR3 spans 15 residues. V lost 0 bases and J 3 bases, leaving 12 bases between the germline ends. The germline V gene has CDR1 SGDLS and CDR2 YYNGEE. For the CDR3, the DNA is TGTGCCAGCAGCGTAGGAGTACAGGCGCACACTGAAGCTTTCTTT. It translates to CASSVGVQAHTEAFF.

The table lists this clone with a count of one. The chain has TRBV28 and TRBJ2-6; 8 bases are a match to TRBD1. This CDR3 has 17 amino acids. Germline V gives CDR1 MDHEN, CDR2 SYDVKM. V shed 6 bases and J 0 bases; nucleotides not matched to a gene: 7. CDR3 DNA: TGTGCCAGCAGCGAGACGACAGGGGACTCTGGGGCCAACGTCCTGACTTTC. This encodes CASSETTGDSGANVLTF.

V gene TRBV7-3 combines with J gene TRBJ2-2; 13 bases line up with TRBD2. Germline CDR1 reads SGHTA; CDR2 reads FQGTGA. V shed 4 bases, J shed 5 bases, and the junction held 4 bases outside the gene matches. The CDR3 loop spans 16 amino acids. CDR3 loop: CASSSSLAGGTGELFF. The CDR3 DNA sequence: TGTGCCAGCAGCTCCTCACTAGCGGGGGGGACCGGGGAGCTGTTTTTT.

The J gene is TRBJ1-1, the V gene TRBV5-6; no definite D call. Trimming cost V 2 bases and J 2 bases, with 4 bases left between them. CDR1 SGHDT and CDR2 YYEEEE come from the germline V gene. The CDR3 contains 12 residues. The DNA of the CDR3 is TGTGCCAGCAGCTTTTCAAACACTGAAGCTTTCTTT. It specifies CASSFSNTEAFF.

The CDR3 region is CASSPQGAKNIQYF. The CDR3 coding sequence is TGTGCCAGCAGCCCCCAGGGAGCCAAAAACATTCAGTACTTC. The genes are TRBV7-3 and TRBJ2-4, with a possible D match to TRBD1 (5 bases). This CDR3 is 14 amino acids long. Trimming shortened V by 5 bases and J by 0 bases, and 8 bases separated the two germline ends. Germline CDR1 reads SGHTA; CDR2 reads FQGTGA.

CDR3 loop: CASSGGMNTEAFF. The CDR3 DNA reads as TGTGCCAGCAGCGGCGGGATGAACACTGAAGCTTTCTTT. The rearrangement links TRBV6-5 to TRBJ1-1, with no clear D. The CDR3 totals 13 residues. V shed 6 bases and J shed 0 bases, with 8 bases lying between them. Looked up from germline, CDR1 is MNHEY and CDR2 is SVGAGI.

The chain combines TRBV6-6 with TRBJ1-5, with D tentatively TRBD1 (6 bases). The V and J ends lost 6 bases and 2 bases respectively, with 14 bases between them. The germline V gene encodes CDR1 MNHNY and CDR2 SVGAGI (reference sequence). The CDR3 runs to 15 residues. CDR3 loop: CASRLQGSGNQPQHF. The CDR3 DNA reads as TGTGCCAGCAGGTTACAGGGCTCCGGCAATCAGCCCCAGCATTTT.

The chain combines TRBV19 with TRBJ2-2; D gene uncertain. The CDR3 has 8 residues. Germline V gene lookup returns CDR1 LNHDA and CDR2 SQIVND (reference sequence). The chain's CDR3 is CVHGELFF. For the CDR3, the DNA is TGTGTACACGGGGAGCTGTTTTTT.

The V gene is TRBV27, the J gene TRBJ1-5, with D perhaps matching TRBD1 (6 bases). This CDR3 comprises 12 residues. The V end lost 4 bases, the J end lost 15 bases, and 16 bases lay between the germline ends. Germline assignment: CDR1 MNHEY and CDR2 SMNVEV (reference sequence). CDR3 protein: CASSSPQGPWHF. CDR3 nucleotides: TGTGCCAGCAGTTCGCCCCAGGGGCCCTGGCATTTT.

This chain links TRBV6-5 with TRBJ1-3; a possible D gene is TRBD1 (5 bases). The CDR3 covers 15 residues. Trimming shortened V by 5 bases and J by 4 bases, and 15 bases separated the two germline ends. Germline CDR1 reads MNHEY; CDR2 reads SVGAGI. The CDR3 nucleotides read TGTGCCAGCAGTACGGACGTGGGGCGAGGAAACACCATATATTTT. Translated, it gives CASSTDVGRGNTIYF.

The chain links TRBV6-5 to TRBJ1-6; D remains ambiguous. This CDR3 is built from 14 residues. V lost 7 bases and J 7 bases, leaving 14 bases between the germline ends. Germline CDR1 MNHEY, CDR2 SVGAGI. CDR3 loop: CASNGGWENSPLHF. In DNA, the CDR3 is TGTGCCAGCAATGGCGGTTGGGAGAATTCACCCCTCCACTTT.

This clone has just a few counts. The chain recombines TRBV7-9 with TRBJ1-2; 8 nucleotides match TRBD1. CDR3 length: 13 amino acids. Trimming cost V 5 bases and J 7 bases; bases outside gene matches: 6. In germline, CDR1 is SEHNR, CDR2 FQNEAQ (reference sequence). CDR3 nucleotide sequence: TGTGCCAGCAGCGCGGGGACAGGTTCTGGCTACACCTTC. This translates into CASSAGTGSGYTF. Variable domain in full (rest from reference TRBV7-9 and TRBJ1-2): DTGVSQNPRHKITKRGQNVTFRCDPISEHNRLYWYRQTLGQGPEFLTYFQNEAQLEKSRLLSDRFSAERPKGSFSTLEIQRTEQGDSAMYLCASSAGTGSGYTFGSGTRLTVV.

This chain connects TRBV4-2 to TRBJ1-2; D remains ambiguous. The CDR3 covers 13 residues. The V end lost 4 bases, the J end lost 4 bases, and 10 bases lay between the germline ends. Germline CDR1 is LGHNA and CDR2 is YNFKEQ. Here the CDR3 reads CASSPERSYGYTF. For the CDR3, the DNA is TGTGCCAGCAGCCCAGAGAGGAGCTATGGCTACACCTTC.

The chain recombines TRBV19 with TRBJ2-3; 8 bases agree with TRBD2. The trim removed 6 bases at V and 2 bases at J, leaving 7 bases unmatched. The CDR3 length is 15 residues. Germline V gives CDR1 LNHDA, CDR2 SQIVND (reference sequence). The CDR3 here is CASRRGASFTDTQYF. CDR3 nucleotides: TGTGCCAGTAGGCGGGGGGCCTCATTCACAGATACGCAGTATTTT.

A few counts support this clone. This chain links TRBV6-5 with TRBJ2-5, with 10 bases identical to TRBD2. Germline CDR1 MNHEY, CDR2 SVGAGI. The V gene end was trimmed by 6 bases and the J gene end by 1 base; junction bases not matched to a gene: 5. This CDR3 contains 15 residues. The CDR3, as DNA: TGTGCCAGCAGGCTAGCGGGGGCCTTCCAAGAGACCCAGTACTTC. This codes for CASRLAGAFQETQYF.

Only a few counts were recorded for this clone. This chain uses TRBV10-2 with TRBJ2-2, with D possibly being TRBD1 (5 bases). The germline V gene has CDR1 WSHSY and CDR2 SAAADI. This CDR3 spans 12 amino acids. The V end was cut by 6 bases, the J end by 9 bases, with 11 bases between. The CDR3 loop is CASRKSDRELFF. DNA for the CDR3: TGCGCCAGCAGGAAGTCGGACAGGGAGCTGTTTTTT.

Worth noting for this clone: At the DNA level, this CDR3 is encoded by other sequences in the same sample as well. In DNA, the CDR3 is TGCGCCAGCAGCCAAGGTCAGGGAACTGGGGCCAACGTCCTGACTTTC. Encoded protein: CASSQGQGTGANVLTF. This rearrangement joins TRBV4-1 to TRBJ2-6; the D gene is possibly TRBD1 (5 bases). The germline V gene encodes CDR1 MGHRA and CDR2 YSYEKL. This CDR3 comprises 16 residues. Trimming stripped 1 base from V and 2 bases from J, with 9 bases between.

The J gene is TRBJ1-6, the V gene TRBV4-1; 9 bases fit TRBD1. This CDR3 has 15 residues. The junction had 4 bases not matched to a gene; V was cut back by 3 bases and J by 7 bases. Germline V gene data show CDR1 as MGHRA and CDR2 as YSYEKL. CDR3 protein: CASSQGTGSNSPLHF. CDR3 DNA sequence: TGCGCCAGCAGCCAGGGGACAGGGAGCAATTCACCCCTCCACTTT.

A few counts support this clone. CDR3 DNA sequence: TGTGCCAGCAGCTCACAGGGAATTAACACTGAAGCTTTCTTT. Amino acids: CASSSQGINTEAFF. This chain connects TRBV11-3 to TRBJ1-1, with D possibly TRBD1 on 6 matching bases. Germline CDR1 SGHNT, CDR2 YENEEA. The CDR3 runs to 14 residues. V gave up 4 bases and J gave up 2 bases, with 11 bases separating them.

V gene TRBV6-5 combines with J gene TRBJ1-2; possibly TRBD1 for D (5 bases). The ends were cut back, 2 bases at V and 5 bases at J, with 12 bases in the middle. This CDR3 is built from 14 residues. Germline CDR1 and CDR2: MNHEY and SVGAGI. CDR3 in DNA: TGTGCCAGCAGTTACGGGGGGGGTTTGTATGGCTACACCTTC. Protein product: CASSYGGGLYGYTF.

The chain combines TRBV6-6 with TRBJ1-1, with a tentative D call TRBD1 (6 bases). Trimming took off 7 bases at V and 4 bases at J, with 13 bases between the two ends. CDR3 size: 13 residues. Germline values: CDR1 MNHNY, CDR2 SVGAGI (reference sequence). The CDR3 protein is CASTHRVGTEAFF. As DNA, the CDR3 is TGTGCCAGCACTCACAGGGTGGGCACTGAAGCTTTCTTT.

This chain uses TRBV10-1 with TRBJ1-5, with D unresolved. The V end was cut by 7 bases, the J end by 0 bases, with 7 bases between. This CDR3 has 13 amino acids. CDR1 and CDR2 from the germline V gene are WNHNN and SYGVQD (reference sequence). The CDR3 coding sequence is TGCGCCAGCAATCAGTATAGCAATCAGCCCCAGCATTTT. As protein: CASNQYSNQPQHF.